This T cell receptor beta chain was recovered during a study of T cells in Graves' hyperthyroidism and ophthalmopathy. TCR beta CDR3 region amplification was performed from RNA transcripts. RT-PCR in the first round (using the HTBI primer set) targeted the TCR CDR3. MiXCR, applied by TCRdb to the multiplex PCR reads, yields one record per CDR3 protein. The data hold 340,000 or so distinct CDR3 sequences, with around 17% observed a single time. Comments on this clonotype: Relative to the germline gene, one junction end is altered; a read error may explain this.

The germline V gene encodes CDR1 MGHRA and CDR2 YSYEKL. This CDR3 region has 12 residues. This clonotype was sampled from a man aged 25-40 years with Graves' hyperthyroidism. The source material was blood. This sequence joins TRBV4-1 and TRBJ2-3; D perhaps matches TRBD1 (5 bases). CDR3 sequence: CASSPSTGTQYF. For the CDR3, the DNA is TGCGCCAGCAGCCCCTCTACAGGTACGCAGTATTTT.